The clone carrying this TCR beta chain was seen at least ten times. V lost 6 bases to trimming and J lost 0 bases, with 16 bases between them. CDR3 length: 16 amino acids. Germline assignment: CDR1 KGHSH and CDR2 LQKENI. This record belongs to a study of T cells in Graves' hyperthyroidism and ophthalmopathy. Template material for amplifying TCR beta CDR3 regions consisted of RNA transcripts. TCR CDR3 underwent first-round RT-PCR with the HTBI primer set. Via MiXCR, TCRdb re-called the multiplex PCR reads, giving one row per CDR3 protein. The sample gives some 620,000 distinct CDR3 sequences, 15% to 20% of which show up once; approximately 3.9% is in the top ten.

Sequencing was done on a sample of blood. V gene TRBV18 combines with J gene TRBJ2-3, with D perhaps TRBD1 or TRBD2 (5 bases each). This receptor was obtained from a woman under 40 with Graves' hyperthyroidism. CDR3 region: CASSPMVGPSTDTQYF. The CDR3 nucleotides read TGTGCCAGCTCCCCGATGGTGGGACCCAGCACAGATACGCAGTATTTT.